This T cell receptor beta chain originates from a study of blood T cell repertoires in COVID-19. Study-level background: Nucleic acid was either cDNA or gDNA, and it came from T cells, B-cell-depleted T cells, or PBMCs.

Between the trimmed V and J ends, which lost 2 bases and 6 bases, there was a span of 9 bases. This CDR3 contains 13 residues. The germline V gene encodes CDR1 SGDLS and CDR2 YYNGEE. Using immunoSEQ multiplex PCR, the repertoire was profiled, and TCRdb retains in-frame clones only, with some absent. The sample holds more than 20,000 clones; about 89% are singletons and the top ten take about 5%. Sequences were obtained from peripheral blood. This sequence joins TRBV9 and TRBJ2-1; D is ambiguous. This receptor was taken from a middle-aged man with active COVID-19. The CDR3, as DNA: TGTGCCAGCAGCGTTGAGGTAGGCAATGAGCAGTTCTTC. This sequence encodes CASSVEVGNEQFF.